This T cell receptor beta chain was observed in a study of graft-versus-host responses after intestinal transplantation. Only in-frame clones appear in the TCRdb table, and some are missing; sequencing was by immunoSEQ multiplex PCR. The profile shows under 100,000 clones, around 93% of them singletons. In regard to this clone: Its target is unknown.

The CDR3 runs 14 residues. The junction had 8 bases not matched to a gene; V was cut back by 6 bases and J by 6 bases. This sample comprised unstimulated CD8+ T cells sorted from spleen or lymph node cells, obtained before transplant. The gene calls are TRBV23-1 and TRBJ1-5; 7 bases agree with TRBD1. Being an ORF, TRBV23-1 has a function that is uncertain. This TCR derives from a human donor who was the organ donor for an intestinal transplant. CDR3 loop: CASRQTGTAQPQHF. In DNA form, the CDR3 reads TGCGCCAGCAGACAGACAGGGACGGCTCAGCCCCAGCATTTT.